Here is one T cell receptor (beta chain) with its context. The data were obtained in a study of control samples from healthy donors and cancer patients. The V end was cut by 0 bases, the J end by 9 bases, with 11 bases between. This CDR3 region has 14 residues. Germline V lookup: CDR1 LGHDT, CDR2 YNNKEL (reference sequence). The method was immunoSEQ multiplex PCR; TCRdb's version includes in-frame clones alone and lacks a portion of them. The sample lists 130,000 or so clones, around nine tenths occurring once. This TCR was recovered from a man aged 45-60 years in good health. Sequenced input: blood. The chain carries TRBV3-1 (or the pseudogene TRBV3-2) and TRBJ1-4, with D possibly being TRBD1 (5 bases). This CDR3 reads CASSQESGGKKLFF. Here the CDR3 DNA reads TGTGCCAGCAGCCAAGAGTCTGGGGGGAAAAAACTGTTTTTT.